This TCR beta chain was sequenced for a study of blood T cell repertoires in COVID-19. TCRdb keeps only in-frame clones here, not all; method: immunoSEQ multiplex PCR. This table has tens of thousands of clones, 85% to 90% appearing once. The V end was cut by 6 bases, the J end by 7 bases, with 18 bases between. CDR1 and CDR2 (germline): SQVTM, ANQGSEA. The CDR3 extends over 13 amino acids. This sequence joins TRBV29-1 and TRBJ1-1; D perhaps matches TRBD1 (6 bases). This receptor was obtained from a human donor with active COVID-19. The donor label of this sample is uncertain. The sequencing input was peripheral blood. CDR3 region: CSVESPSGVEAFF. CDR3 in DNA: TGCAGCGTCGAGTCCCCCTCAGGGGTTGAAGCTTTCTTT.